Following are 29 T cell receptor beta chains from one sample sequenced in a study of control samples from healthy donors and cancer patients. Method: immunoSEQ multiplex PCR; TCRdb's copy keeps in-frame clones and lacks some. The sample gives 65,000 to 95,000 clones, roughly 86% of which show up once; 20% is in the top ten. Input material: blood. The receptors were sampled from a man between 50 and 59 years old in good health.

The V and J genes are TRBV5-8 and TRBJ2-1; possibly TRBD2 for D (7 bases). Germline V CDR1 and CDR2: SGHTS, YDEGEE. Trimming shortened V by 3 bases and J by 12 bases, and 19 bases separated the two germline ends. There are 14 residues in the CDR3. CDR3 in DNA: TGTGCCAGCAGCTGGAAGAGCTCGGGGGGCAGGCAGTTCTTC. This codes for CASSWKSSGGRQFF.

The chain joins TRBV24-1 to TRBJ2-2, with 8 nucleotides matching TRBD1. In germline, CDR1 is KGHDR, CDR2 SFDVKD. This CDR3 region has 15 residues. V dropped 5 bases and J dropped 6; count of bases not matched to a gene: 7. The CDR3 loop reads CATSGTGNQPGELFF. The CDR3 bases are TGTGCCACCAGTGGGACAGGGAATCAGCCCGGGGAGCTGTTTTTT.

This clone was picked up one time. This rearrangement joins TRBV13 to TRBJ1-1; D may be TRBD1 (5 bases). The CDR3 length is 14 residues. Germline values: CDR1 PRHDT, CDR2 FYEKMQ (reference sequence). Trimming pared 4 bases from V and 5 bases from J, leaving 14 bases between. CDR3 DNA: TGTGCCAGCAGCTCTCCTCAGGGAATTACTGAAGCTTTCTTT. Translated: CASSSPQGITEAFF.

The chain has TRBV24-1 and TRBJ1-1; D perhaps matches TRBD1 (5 bases). Germline loops: CDR1 KGHDR, CDR2 SFDVKD. The V gene lost 2 bases and the J gene lost 8 bases, with 17 bases spanning the gap. The CDR3 is 15 amino acids. The chain's CDR3 is CATSDSGGVAREAFF. CDR3 bases: TGTGCCACCAGTGATTCTGGGGGGGTGGCTAGGGAAGCTTTCTTT.

The chain carries TRBV7-9 and TRBJ2-5, with TRBD2 matching over 11 bases. Per germline, CDR1 SEHNR and CDR2 FQNEAQ (reference sequence). The junction had 3 bases not matched to a gene; V was cut back by 6 bases and J by 3 bases. The CDR3 length is 14 residues. As DNA, the CDR3 is TGTGCCAGCAGGGGACTAGCGGAAAAAGAGACCCAGTACTTC. Translation: CASRGLAEKETQYF.

There are a few counts of this clone. This chain joins TRBV13 and TRBJ2-1; TRBD2 aligns across 10 bases. The CDR3 extends over 16 amino acids. Trimming at V came to 5 bases and at J to 8 bases, leaving 12 bases not matched to a gene. CDR1 is PRHDT, CDR2 FYEKMQ, per germline (reference sequence). The CDR3 sequence: CASSALAGALLDEQFF. CDR3 nucleotide sequence: TGTGCCAGCAGCGCCCTAGCGGGAGCCCTTTTGGATGAGCAGTTCTTC. Variable domain in full (rest from reference TRBV13 and TRBJ2-1): AAGVIQSPRHLIKEKRETATLKCYPIPRHDTVYWYQQGPGQDPQFLISFYEKMQSDKGSIPDRFSAQQFSDYHSELNMSSLELGDSALYFCASSALAGALLDEQFFGPGTRLTVL.

The CDR3: CASSPRQLAGGETQYF. CDR3 nucleotides: TGTGCCAGCAGCCCGAGACAACTAGCGGGGGGGGAGACCCAGTACTTC. The rearrangement joins TRBV7-2 to TRBJ2-5, with 13 positions matching TRBD2. Germline V CDR1 and CDR2: SGHTA, FQGNSA. CDR3 length: 16 amino acids. V trimming: 5 bases; J trimming: 5 bases; junction bases outside the gene matches: 8.

The chain combines TRBV5-6 with TRBJ1-2; D possibly corresponds to TRBD1 (6 bases). Trimming took off 5 bases at V and 6 bases at J, with 14 bases between the two ends. The CDR3 is made up of 13 amino acids. Germline assignment: CDR1 SGHDT and CDR2 YYEEEE. The CDR3 is CASRASGAHGYTF. CDR3 nucleotide sequence: TGTGCCAGCAGGGCCTCAGGGGCCCATGGCTACACCTTC.

The V and J genes are TRBV11-2 and TRBJ1-1; D gene ambiguous. The germline CDR1 and CDR2 sequences are SGHAT and FQNNGV. This CDR3 comprises 13 residues. The V end lost 0 bases, the J end lost 5 bases, and 7 bases lay between the germline ends. The CDR3 DNA follows: TGTGCCAGCAGCTTAGATATGTTGACTGAAGCTTTCTTT. The encoded protein is CASSLDMLTEAFF.

The chain has TRBV24-1 and TRBJ2-5, with 7 bases identical to TRBD2. The CDR3 runs to 15 residues. Germline values: CDR1 KGHDR, CDR2 SFDVKD. Unmatched junction bases numbered 12, after V lost 7 bases and J lost 5 bases. CDR3 sequence reads: CATSPTSALTETQYF. The CDR3 nucleotides are TGTGCCACCAGCCCAACTAGCGCTTTAACGGAGACCCAGTACTTC.

The rearrangement links TRBV4-3 to TRBJ2-1; the D is unclear. V gave up 0 bases and J gave up 8 bases, with 14 bases separating them. This CDR3 has 15 amino acids. The V gene's germline CDR1 is LGHNA and CDR2 YSLEER. This CDR3 reads CASSQDVTPVYEQFF. DNA for the CDR3: TGCGCCAGCAGCCAAGATGTTACCCCGGTTTATGAGCAGTTCTTC.

A note on this clone: An end of the junction differs from the germline gene, which may be a read error. This sequence joins TRBV7-3 and TRBJ1-2; a weak D match, TRBD1 (6 bases). The CDR3 runs to 13 residues. Germline CDR1 is SGHTA and CDR2 is FQGTGA. The DNA of the CDR3 is TGTGCCAGCAGCTTCGACAGGAACTCTGGCTACACCTTC. This encodes CASSFDRNSGYTF.

CDR3 region: CSASGMASGRDYNEQFF. The DNA of the CDR3 is TGCAGTGCTAGTGGGATGGCTAGCGGGAGAGATTACAATGAGCAGTTCTTC. J is TRBJ2-1 and V is TRBV20-1, with 10 positions matching TRBD2. The V segment lost 3 bases and the J segment 4 bases; nucleotides outside the gene matches: 12. Germline V gene data show CDR1 as DFQATT and CDR2 as SNEGSKA (reference sequence). The CDR3 runs to 17 residues.

Written as DNA, the CDR3 is TGCGCCAGCAGCTTGACCCCAGCGGGAGAGGCCCACGAGCAGTACTTC. Its protein product is CASSLTPAGEAHEQYF. J is TRBJ2-7 and V is TRBV5-1; TRBD2 aligns across 8 bases. The CDR3 is 16 amino acids. Germline V gene sequence: CDR1 SGHRS, CDR2 YFSETQ. J lost 5 bases, V lost 1 base, and 11 bases had no gene match.

V and J are TRBV27 and TRBJ1-6, with 9 bases identical to TRBD1. Unmatched junction bases numbered 12, after V lost 7 bases and J lost 8 bases. The germline V gene has CDR1 MNHEY and CDR2 SMNVEV (reference sequence). The length of the CDR3 is 16 residues. The CDR3 DNA is TGTGCCAGCACCCCCGATGGGACAGGGCAGCATTCACCCCTCCACTTT. Translation: CASTPDGTGQHSPLHF.

This sequence joins TRBV4-1 and TRBJ2-1, with 12 bases lining up with TRBD2. Germline loops: CDR1 MGHRA, CDR2 YSYEKL. The CDR3 sequence is 18 residues long. The V segment lost 4 bases and the J segment 0 bases; nucleotides outside the gene matches: 7. CDR3 nucleotides: TGCGCCAGCAGCCCGTCCCTAGCGGGAGGGCCCTCCTACAATGAGCAGTTCTTC. Its translation: CASSPSLAGGPSYNEQFF.

The chain carries TRBV4-2 and TRBJ2-1, with 8 bases identical to TRBD2. V was clipped by 0 bases and J by 6 bases; unmatched bases: 7. The germline V gene encodes CDR1 LGHNA and CDR2 YNFKEQ. The CDR3 totals 16 residues. The DNA of the CDR3 is TGTGCCAGCAGCCAAGATGGGGCGGGAGGAGGCAATGAGCAGTTCTTC. Translated: CASSQDGAGGGNEQFF.

The chain recombines TRBV5-1 with TRBJ2-5; D gene unclear. Germline CDR1 reads SGHRS; CDR2 reads YFSETQ. The CDR3 is 14 residues long. V shed 0 bases and J shed 5 bases, with 11 bases lying between them. CDR3 DNA: TGCGCCAGCAGCTTGGTGTCCTTGGTCGAGACCCAGTACTTC. Its protein product is CASSLVSLVETQYF.

This chain links TRBV9 with TRBJ2-6; D ambiguous. The V end lost 4 bases, the J end lost 4 bases, and 9 bases lay between the germline ends. Germline-derived CDR1 and CDR2 are SGDLS and YYNGEE. The CDR3 sequence is 14 residues long. This CDR3 is CASSPEIGANVLTF. CDR3 bases: TGTGCCAGCAGCCCCGAAATCGGGGCCAACGTCCTGACTTTC.

This clone was seen a few times. J is TRBJ1-2 and V is TRBV6-6; tentative D call: TRBD1 (5 bases). The CDR3 covers 15 residues. Germline V CDR1 and CDR2: MNHNY, SVGAGI (reference sequence). Trimming removed 6 bases at V and 4 bases at J, with 18 bases between. The CDR3 protein is CASSPPRQSLYGYTF. CDR3 coding DNA: TGTGCCAGCAGCCCGCCGCGACAGAGCCTCTATGGCTACACCTTC.

The chain is built from TRBV4-3 and TRBJ1-4; D remains unclear. The CDR3 spans 18 residues. V dropped 0 bases and J dropped 0 bases, with 14 bases sitting between them. The V gene's germline CDR1 is LGHNA and CDR2 YSLEER. The CDR3 DNA sequence: TGCGCCAGCAGCCAAGAGAGAGGAGGGCGTGCAACTAATGAAAAACTGTTTTTT. Its translation: CASSQERGGRATNEKLFF.

The V gene is TRBV7-2, the J gene TRBJ2-3, with no clear D. The germline V gene encodes CDR1 SGHTA and CDR2 FQGNSA. The V and J ends lost 2 bases and 0 bases respectively, with 9 bases between them. The CDR3 is 15 amino acids. CDR3 DNA sequence: TGTGCCAGCAGCTTAATAACAGCTAGCACAGATACGCAGTATTTT. It codes for CASSLITASTDTQYF.

The chain has TRBV5-6 and TRBJ1-4; no firm D call. Trimming took 5 bases from V and 0 from J, leaving 8 bases between them. This CDR3 has 14 amino acids. In germline, CDR1 is SGHDT, CDR2 YYEEEE. The DNA of the CDR3 is TGTGCCAGCAGTCCGATTGCAACTAATGAAAAACTGTTTTTT. This translates into CASSPIATNEKLFF.

V usage is TRBV29-1 and J usage is TRBJ2-1; no clear D gene. V was shortened by 0 bases and J by 2 bases, with 11 bases between the two germline ends. CDR3 size: 15 residues. The germline CDR1 and CDR2 sequences are SQVTM and ANQGSEA. CDR3: CSVEEGLSPYNEQFF. The CDR3 DNA reads TGCAGCGTTGAAGAAGGCCTGAGCCCCTACAATGAGCAGTTCTTC.

The rearrangement joins TRBV7-7 to TRBJ2-5, with TRBD1 matching 9 bases. J gave up 4 bases and V 2 bases, and 5 bases lay outside the gene matches. CDR1 and CDR2 from the germline V gene are SSHAT and FNYEAQ (reference sequence). The CDR3 runs 15 residues. The CDR3 spells CASSLRTGAPETQYF. The CDR3 bases are TGTGCCAGCAGCTTAAGGACAGGGGCCCCAGAGACCCAGTACTTC.

This clone has only one observation. V is TRBV19 and J is TRBJ1-2; the D is unclear. The ends were cut back, 3 bases at V and 7 bases at J, with 12 bases in the middle. This CDR3 contains 13 residues. Germline loops: CDR1 LNHDA, CDR2 SQIVND (reference sequence). The CDR3 nucleotides read TGTGCCAGTAGTATCGGTGGGTTTGCTGGCTACACCTTC. Translating it yields CASSIGGFAGYTF.

The V gene is TRBV30, the J gene TRBJ1-2, with D possibly being TRBD1 (5 bases). Germline V gives CDR1 GTSNPN, CDR2 SVGIG (reference sequence). This CDR3 is 14 amino acids long. V lost 2 bases to trimming and J lost 4 bases, with 14 bases between them. The CDR3 protein is CAWSRPGGAYGYTF. As DNA, the CDR3 is TGTGCCTGGAGTCGGCCGGGAGGGGCCTATGGCTACACCTTC.

The rearrangement links TRBV5-1 to TRBJ2-5; TRBD1 matches at 10 bases. Looked up from germline, CDR1 is SGHRS and CDR2 is YFSETQ. V trimming: 6 bases; J trimming: 3 bases; junction bases outside the gene matches: 5. There are 14 residues in the CDR3. Here the CDR3 DNA reads TGCGCCAGCAACCCCGGGACAGGGGAAGAGACCCAGTACTTC. It translates to CASNPGTGEETQYF.

V usage is TRBV27 and J usage is TRBJ1-2; the D is unclear. The CDR3 is 15 amino acids. From germline, CDR1 is MNHEY and CDR2 SMNVEV (reference sequence). V lost 4 bases and J lost 4, with 16 bases in between. The CDR3 DNA follows: TGTGCCAGCAGTTCTCACATCGGAGAGGGCTATGGCTACACCTTC. Protein sequence: CASSSHIGEGYGYTF.